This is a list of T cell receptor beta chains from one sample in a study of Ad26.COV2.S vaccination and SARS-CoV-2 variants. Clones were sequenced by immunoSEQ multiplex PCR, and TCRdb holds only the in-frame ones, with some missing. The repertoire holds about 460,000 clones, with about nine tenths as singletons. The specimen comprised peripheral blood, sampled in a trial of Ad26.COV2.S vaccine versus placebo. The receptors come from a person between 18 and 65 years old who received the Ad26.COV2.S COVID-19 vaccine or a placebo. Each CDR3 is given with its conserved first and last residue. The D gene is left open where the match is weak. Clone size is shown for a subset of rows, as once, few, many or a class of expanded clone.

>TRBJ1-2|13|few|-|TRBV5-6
CASSFTQSLGYTF
TGTGCCAGCAGCTTCACACAGTCACTTGGCTACACCTTC
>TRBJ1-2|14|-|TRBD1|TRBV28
CASRGTELIYGYTF
TGTGCCAGCAGGGGGACAGAACTTATCTATGGCTACACCTTC
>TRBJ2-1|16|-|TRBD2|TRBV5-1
CASSFTGTSGDNEQFF
TGCGCCAGCAGCTTCACCGGGACTAGCGGGGACAATGAGCAGTTCTTC
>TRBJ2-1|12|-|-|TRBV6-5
CASSQQGIEQFF
TGTGCCAGCAGTCAACAGGGAATTGAGCAGTTCTTC
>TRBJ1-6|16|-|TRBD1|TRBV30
CAWSGLLGTDNSPLHF
TGTGCCTGGAGTGGACTACTCGGGACAGACAATTCACCCCTCCACTTT
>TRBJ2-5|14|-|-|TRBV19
CASSTVSEKETQYF
TGTGCCAGTAGTACGGTCAGCGAGAAAGAGACCCAGTACTTC
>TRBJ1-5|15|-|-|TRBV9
CASSLTGYSNQPQHF
TGTGCCAGCAGCCTCACAGGATATAGCAATCAGCCCCAGCATTTT
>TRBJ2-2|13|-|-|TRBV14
CASSPTKPGELFF
TGTGCCAGCAGCCCGACAAAGCCCGGGGAGCTGTTTTTT
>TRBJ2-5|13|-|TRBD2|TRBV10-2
CASRIAGGETQYF
TGCGCCAGCAGGATAGCGGGGGGGGAGACCCAGTACTTC
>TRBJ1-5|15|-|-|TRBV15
CATSRASGSNQPQHF
TGTGCCACCAGCAGAGCGAGCGGCAGCAATCAGCCCCAGCATTTT
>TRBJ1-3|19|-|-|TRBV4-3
CASSQSLGGVKDAGNTIYF
TGCGCCAGCAGCCAATCGCTAGGAGGCGTCAAAGACGCTGGAAACACCATATATTTT
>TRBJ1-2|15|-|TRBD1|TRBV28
CASSAGQWANYGYTF
TGTGCCAGCAGTGCGGGACAGTGGGCTAACTATGGCTACACCTTC
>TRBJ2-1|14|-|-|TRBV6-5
CAAHWGASYNEQFF
TGTGCGGCCCACTGGGGGGCATCCTACAATGAGCAGTTCTTC
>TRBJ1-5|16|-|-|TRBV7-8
CASSSRALGVNQPQHF
TGTGCCAGCAGCTCCCGGGCCCTAGGGGTCAATCAGCCCCAGCATTTT
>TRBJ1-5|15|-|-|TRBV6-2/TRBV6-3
CASSVVAARNQPQHF
TGTGCCAGCAGTGTCGTGGCGGCCCGCAATCAGCCCCAGCATTTT
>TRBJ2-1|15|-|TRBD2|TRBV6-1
CASSEPRGRAGEQFF
TGTGCCAGCAGTGAACCGCGCGGGAGGGCAGGTGAGCAGTTCTTC
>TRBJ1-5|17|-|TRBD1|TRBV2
CASRYGQGGFRNQPQHF
TGTGCCAGCAGGTACGGACAGGGAGGGTTTCGAAATCAGCCCCAGCATTTT
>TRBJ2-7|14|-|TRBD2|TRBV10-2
CASSEASGGLEQYF
TGCGCCAGCAGTGAGGCTAGCGGGGGGCTCGAGCAGTACTTC
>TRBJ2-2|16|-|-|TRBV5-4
CASSLEGLFNTGELFF
TGTGCCAGCAGCTTGGAGGGACTTTTCAACACCGGGGAGCTGTTTTTT
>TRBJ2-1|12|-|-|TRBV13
CASSLVGQEQFF
TGTGCCAGCAGCTTGGTGGGGCAAGAGCAGTTCTTC
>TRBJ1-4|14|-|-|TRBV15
CATSRFGADEKLFF
TGTGCCACCAGCAGATTCGGGGCGGACGAAAAACTGTTTTTT
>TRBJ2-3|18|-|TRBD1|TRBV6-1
CASSDRSGTGYFTDTQYF
TGTGCCAGCAGTGATCGCTCCGGGACAGGATATTTCACAGATACGCAGTATTTT
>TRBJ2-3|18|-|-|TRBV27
CASSSYGPSTTGTDTQYF
TGTGCCAGCAGTTCCTACGGACCGTCGACAACGGGCACAGATACGCAGTATTTT
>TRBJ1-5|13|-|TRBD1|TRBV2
CASRGTEYQPQHF
TGTGCCAGCAGAGGGACAGAATATCAGCCCCAGCATTTT
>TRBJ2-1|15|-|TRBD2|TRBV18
CASSPSSGSYNEQFF
TGTGCCAGCTCACCCTCTAGCGGGTCCTACAATGAGCAGTTCTTC
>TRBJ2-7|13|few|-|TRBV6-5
CASETGPHYEQYF
TGTGCCAGCGAGACAGGCCCCCATTACGAGCAGTACTTC
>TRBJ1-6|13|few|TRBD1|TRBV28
CASRTGGNSPLHF
TGTGCCAGCAGGACAGGGGGAAATTCACCCCTCCACTTT
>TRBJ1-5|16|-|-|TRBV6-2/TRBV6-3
CASSYSGALSNQPQHF
TGTGCCAGCAGTTACTCGGGGGCGCTTAGCAATCAGCCCCAGCATTTT
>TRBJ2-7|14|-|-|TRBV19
CASSIGQSSYEQYF
TGTGCCAGTAGTATAGGACAGTCCTCCTACGAGCAGTACTTC
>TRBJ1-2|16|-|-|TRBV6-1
CASSGPHTDNFYGYTF
TGTGCCAGCAGTGGCCCCCATACTGATAACTTCTATGGCTACACCTTC
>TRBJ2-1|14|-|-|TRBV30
CAWKGLEGRNEQFF
TGTGCCTGGAAGGGTTTGGAGGGCCGCAATGAGCAGTTCTTC
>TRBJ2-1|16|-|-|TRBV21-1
CASSKRGFIGGHEQFF
TGTGCCAGCAGCAAACGAGGATTTATAGGGGGCCATGAGCAGTTCTTC
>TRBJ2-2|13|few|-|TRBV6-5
CASSYWGPGELFF
TGTGCCAGCAGTTACTGGGGGCCCGGGGAGCTGTTTTTT